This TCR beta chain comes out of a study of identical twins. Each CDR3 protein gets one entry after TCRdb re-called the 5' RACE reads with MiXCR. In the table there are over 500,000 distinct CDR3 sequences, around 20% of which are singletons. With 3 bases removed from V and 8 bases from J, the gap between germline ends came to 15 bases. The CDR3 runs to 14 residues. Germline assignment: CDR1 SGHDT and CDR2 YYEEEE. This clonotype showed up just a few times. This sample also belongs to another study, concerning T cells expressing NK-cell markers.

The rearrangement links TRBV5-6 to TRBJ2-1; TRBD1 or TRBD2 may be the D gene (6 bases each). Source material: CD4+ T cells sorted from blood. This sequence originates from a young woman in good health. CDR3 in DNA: TGTGCCAGCAGCTGGGGACTCAAGGGGGATGAGCAGTTCTTC. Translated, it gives CASSWGLKGDEQFF.